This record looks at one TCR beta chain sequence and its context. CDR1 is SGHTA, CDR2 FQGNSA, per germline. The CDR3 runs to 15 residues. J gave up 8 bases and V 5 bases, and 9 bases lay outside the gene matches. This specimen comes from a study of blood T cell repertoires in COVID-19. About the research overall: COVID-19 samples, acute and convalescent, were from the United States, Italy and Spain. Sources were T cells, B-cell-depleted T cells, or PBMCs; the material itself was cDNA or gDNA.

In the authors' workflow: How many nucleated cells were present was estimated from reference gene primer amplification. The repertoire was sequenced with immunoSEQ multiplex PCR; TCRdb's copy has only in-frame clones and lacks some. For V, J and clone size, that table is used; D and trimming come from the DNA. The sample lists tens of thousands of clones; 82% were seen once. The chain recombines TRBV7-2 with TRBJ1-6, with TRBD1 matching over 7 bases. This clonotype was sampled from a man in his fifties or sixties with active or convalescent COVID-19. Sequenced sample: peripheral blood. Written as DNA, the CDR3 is TGTGCCAGCAGCCCTAACGGACAGGAAGATTCACCCCTCCACTTT. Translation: CASSPNGQEDSPLHF.